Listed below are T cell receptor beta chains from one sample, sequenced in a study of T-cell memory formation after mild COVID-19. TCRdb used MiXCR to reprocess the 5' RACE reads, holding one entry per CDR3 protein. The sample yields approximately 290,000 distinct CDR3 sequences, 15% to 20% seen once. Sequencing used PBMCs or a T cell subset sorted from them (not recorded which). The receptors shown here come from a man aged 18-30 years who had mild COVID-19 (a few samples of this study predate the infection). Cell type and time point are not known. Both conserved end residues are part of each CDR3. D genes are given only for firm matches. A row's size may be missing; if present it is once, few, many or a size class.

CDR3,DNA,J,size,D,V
CASSLASGSGWEQYF,TGTGCCAGCAGCTTAGCATCAGGCTCGGGGTGGGAGCAGTACTTC,TRBJ2-7,NA,NA,TRBV7-9
CATSRGRGANVLTF,TGTGCCACCAGCAGAGGACGCGGGGCCAACGTCCTGACTTTC,TRBJ2-6,NA,NA,TRBV15
CASSQGVITNTGELFF,TGCGCCAGCAGCCAAGGAGTGATAACGAACACCGGGGAGCTGTTTTTT,TRBJ2-2,NA,NA,TRBV4-3
CSVGILGGYTF,TGCAGCGTGGGCATCTTGGGTGGCTACACCTTC,TRBJ1-2,few,NA,TRBV29-1
CASSGRTGSLGYTF,TGTGCCAGCAGCGGCCGGACAGGGTCACTTGGCTACACCTTC,TRBJ1-2,few,TRBD1,TRBV9
CATRTSGAYEQYF,TGTGCCACCAGGACTAGCGGGGCCTACGAGCAGTACTTC,TRBJ2-7,NA,TRBD2,TRBV7-8
CSVEDGGNTEAFF,TGCAGCGTTGAAGACGGGGGGAACACTGAAGCTTTCTTT,TRBJ1-1,many,NA,TRBV29-1
CASSSQLAGALRVNEQFF,TGTGCCAGCAGCTCCCAACTAGCGGGGGCGCTACGGGTCAATGAGCAGTTCTTC,TRBJ2-1,NA,TRBD2,TRBV5-6
CASSSKGPPEGKLFF,TGTGCCAGCAGCTCAAAGGGACCTCCAGAGGGAAAACTGTTTTTT,TRBJ1-4,NA,NA,TRBV27
CASSWQRDTEAFF,TGTGCCAGCAGCTGGCAGCGAGACACTGAAGCTTTCTTT,TRBJ1-1,NA,NA,TRBV7-8
CASSFGTVAETQYF,TGCGCCAGCAGTTTTGGGACAGTGGCAGAGACCCAGTACTTC,TRBJ2-5,NA,TRBD1,TRBV5-1
CASSLGSDSNYGYTF,TGTGCCAGCAGCTTGGGGTCAGACAGTAACTATGGCTACACCTTC,TRBJ1-2,few,NA,TRBV7-2
CASSSWTGYGYTF,TGTGCCAGCAGCTCCTGGACAGGCTATGGCTACACCTTC,TRBJ1-2,few,NA,TRBV3-2
CASSFNRDPNTGELFF,TGTGCCAGCAGTTTTAACCGGGATCCTAACACCGGGGAGCTGTTTTTT,TRBJ2-2,many,NA,TRBV12-3/TRBV12-4
CAPKGDTGELFF,TGTGCCCCCAAGGGGGACACCGGGGAGCTGTTTTTT,TRBJ2-2,NA,NA,TRBV27
CASRVVRSFSYPGELFF,TGCGCCAGCAGGGTCGTCAGGTCCTTCTCCTACCCCGGGGAGCTGTTTTTT,TRBJ2-2,NA,NA,TRBV5-1
CASTKSSILAGGRSEQFF,TGTGCCAGCACCAAGAGCTCAATACTAGCGGGGGGGCGCAGTGAGCAGTTCTTC,TRBJ2-1,few,TRBD2,TRBV7-2
CSAEGPSATYEQYF,TGCAGTGCTGAGGGGCCTAGCGCTACCTACGAGCAGTACTTC,TRBJ2-7,few,NA,TRBV20-1
CASGGAYSEQFF,TGCGCCAGCGGGGGGGCCTACAGTGAGCAGTTCTTC,TRBJ2-1,few,NA,TRBV4-1
CASSPYGSMNTEAFF,TGTGCCAGCAGCCCCTACGGGTCCATGAACACTGAAGCTTTCTTT,TRBJ1-1,NA,NA,TRBV7-9
CASSGRMRTGNTEAFF,TGTGCCAGCTCGGGACGGATGAGAACGGGGAACACTGAAGCTTTCTTT,TRBJ1-1,NA,NA,TRBV6-2/TRBV6-3
CASSLRGSSVRVNEQFF,TGTGCCAGCAGCTTAAGGGGATCGTCGGTCAGGGTAAATGAGCAGTTCTTC,TRBJ2-1,few,NA,TRBV7-6
CASSFLGQRNTEAFF,TGTGCCAGCAGTTTCCTGGGACAAAGGAACACTGAAGCTTTCTTT,TRBJ1-1,NA,NA,TRBV27
CASSQAGQGGSPLHF,TGCGCCAGCAGCCAAGCGGGACAGGGTGGTTCACCCCTCCACTTT,TRBJ1-6,NA,TRBD1,TRBV4-3
CSAKGTGYSHEQFF,TGCAGTGCTAAAGGGACAGGCTATTCGCATGAGCAGTTCTTC,TRBJ2-1,few,TRBD1,TRBV20-1
CASSYSASWGGSPLHF,TGTGCCAGCAGTTACTCGGCCAGCTGGGGTGGTTCACCCCTCCACTTT,TRBJ1-6,many,NA,TRBV6-5
CATRAYRGVREQFF,TGTGCCACCAGGGCATACCGGGGGGTAAGGGAGCAGTTCTTC,TRBJ2-1,few,TRBD2,TRBV15
CASSHSNRSSYNEQFF,TGTGCCAGCAGCCATTCCAACAGAAGCTCCTACAATGAGCAGTTCTTC,TRBJ2-1,few,NA,TRBV14
CASSDSRDGSRKLFF,TGTGCCAGCAGTGACTCACGTGATGGGTCGAGAAAACTGTTTTTT,TRBJ1-4,few,NA,TRBV2
CAITPSAVETQYF,TGTGCCATCACCCCCAGCGCGGTGGAGACCCAGTACTTC,TRBJ2-5,NA,NA,TRBV10-3
CASSDGTSGGANEQFF,TGTGCCAGCAGTGATGGGACTAGCGGGGGGGCCAATGAGCAGTTCTTC,TRBJ2-1,few,TRBD2,TRBV6-4
CASSVGDRTGQETQYF,TGTGCCAGCAGCGTAGGGGACAGAACAGGGCAGGAGACCCAGTACTTC,TRBJ2-5,NA,TRBD1,TRBV9
CSVDRGEGNEKLFF,TGCAGCGTGGACAGGGGTGAGGGTAATGAAAAACTGTTTTTT,TRBJ1-4,NA,TRBD1,TRBV29-1
CATSRERGGPDTQYF,TGTGCCACCAGCAGAGAGCGGGGGGGCCCAGATACGCAGTATTTT,TRBJ2-3,NA,TRBD2,TRBV15
CASSQRHSQNQPQHF,TGTGCCAGCAGCCAACGTCACTCCCAAAATCAGCCCCAGCATTTT,TRBJ1-5,NA,NA,TRBV4-2
CSVVRFTPGTEETQYF,TGCAGCGTGGTCCGCTTTACTCCCGGGACGGAAGAGACCCAGTACTTC,TRBJ2-5,few,NA,TRBV29-1
CASSDRRYTQYF,TGTGCCAGCAGCGATCGGAGGTATACGCAGTATTTT,TRBJ2-3,many,NA,TRBV5-6
CATSPTGTWQFF,TGTGCCACCAGTCCTACAGGGACATGGCAGTTCTTC,TRBJ2-1,NA,NA,TRBV15
CASSFGSANTGELFF,TGCGCCAGCAGCTTTGGGTCAGCGAACACCGGGGAGCTGTTTTTT,TRBJ2-2,many,NA,TRBV5-1
CSALGLAGISGANVLTF,TGCAGTGCCCTGGGACTAGCGGGCATTTCCGGGGCCAACGTCCTGACTTTC,TRBJ2-6,NA,TRBD2,TRBV20-1
CASSLGVGETQYF,TGCGCCAGCAGCTTGGGGGTTGGAGAGACCCAGTACTTC,TRBJ2-5,many,NA,TRBV5-1
CASSLTGTTEAFF,TGTGCCAGCAGCTTGACAGGGACCACTGAAGCTTTCTTT,TRBJ1-1,NA,TRBD1,TRBV7-2
CASSGWDSSVTGELFF,TGTGCCAGCAGCGGCTGGGACTCCTCGGTCACCGGGGAGCTGTTTTTT,TRBJ2-2,NA,NA,TRBV5-4
CASRTTGGVGTNEQFF,TGTGCCAGCAGGACTACAGGGGGCGTTGGGACCAATGAGCAGTTCTTC,TRBJ2-1,few,TRBD1,TRBV27
CSPKLASGGMSSYNEQFF,TGCAGTCCTAAGCTGGCTAGCGGGGGGATGAGCTCCTACAATGAGCAGTTCTTC,TRBJ2-1,few,TRBD2,TRBV29-1
CASSLNRQGQPQHF,TGTGCCAGCAGTTTGAATCGACAGGGACAGCCCCAGCATTTT,TRBJ1-5,NA,TRBD1,TRBV27
CASSQPTENTEAFF,TGCGCCAGCAGCCAACCGACAGAGAACACTGAAGCTTTCTTT,TRBJ1-1,NA,NA,TRBV4-1
CASSLDVANTGELFF,TGTGCCAGCAGCTTAGACGTCGCGAACACCGGGGAGCTGTTTTTT,TRBJ2-2,few,NA,TRBV7-3
CASSQDPGRGFSGNTIYF,TGCGCCAGCAGCCAAGATCCCGGCAGGGGGTTTTCTGGAAACACCATATATTTT,TRBJ1-3,NA,TRBD1,TRBV4-1
CASSVLGGDTQYF,TGTGCCAGCAGTGTGCTTGGGGGAGATACGCAGTATTTT,TRBJ2-3,few,NA,TRBV6-4
CASRPRQFNYGYTF,TGTGCCAGCAGACCTCGACAGTTTAACTATGGCTACACCTTC,TRBJ1-2,NA,NA,TRBV6-5
CASSPTGLMNTEAFF,TGTGCCAGCAGTCCGACAGGGCTCATGAACACTGAAGCTTTCTTT,TRBJ1-1,many,TRBD1,TRBV5-5
CASSRQGENQPQHF,TGTGCCAGCAGCCGACAGGGGGAGAATCAGCCCCAGCATTTT,TRBJ1-5,many,TRBD1,TRBV12-3/TRBV12-4
CSADPGDEKLFF,TGCAGTGCGGATCCCGGGGATGAAAAACTGTTTTTT,TRBJ1-4,NA,NA,TRBV20-1
CASSSTSSPTGAELFF,TGTGCCAGCAGCTCCACTTCTAGCCCAACTGGGGCGGAGCTGTTTTTT,TRBJ2-2,many,NA,TRBV9
CSARNQGEVGDTQYF,TGCAGTGCTAGGAATCAAGGGGAGGTGGGAGATACGCAGTATTTT,TRBJ2-3,NA,NA,TRBV20-1
CASSFFRGAYTGELFF,TGTGCCAGCAGTTTTTTTCGGGGGGCCTACACCGGGGAGCTGTTTTTT,TRBJ2-2,NA,NA,TRBV27
CASSPTSWSEELFF,TGTGCCAGCAGCCCGACTTCGTGGTCCGAGGAGCTGTTTTTT,TRBJ2-2,NA,NA,TRBV12-3/TRBV12-4